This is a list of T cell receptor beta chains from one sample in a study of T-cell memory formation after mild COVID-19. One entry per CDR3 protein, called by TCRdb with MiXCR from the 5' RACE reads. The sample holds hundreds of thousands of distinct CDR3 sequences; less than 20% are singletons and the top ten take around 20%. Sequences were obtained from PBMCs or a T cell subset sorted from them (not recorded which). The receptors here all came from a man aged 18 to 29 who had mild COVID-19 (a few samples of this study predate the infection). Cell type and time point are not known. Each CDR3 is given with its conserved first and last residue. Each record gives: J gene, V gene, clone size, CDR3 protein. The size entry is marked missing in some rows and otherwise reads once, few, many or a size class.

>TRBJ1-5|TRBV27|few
CASSQGNVRTGQPQHF
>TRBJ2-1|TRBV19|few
CASSSGLARAAFF
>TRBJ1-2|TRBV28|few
CASSMTRGYTF
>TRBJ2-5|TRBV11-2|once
CASSLNLAGDQETQYF
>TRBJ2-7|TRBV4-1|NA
CASSQVGRASYEQYF
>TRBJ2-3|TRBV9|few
CASTRGQSTDTQYF
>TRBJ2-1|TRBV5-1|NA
CASSLAPLGTSGTYNEQFF
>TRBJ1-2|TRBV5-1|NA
CASRGVNYGYTF
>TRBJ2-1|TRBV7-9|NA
CASSPRTSGVSYNEQFF
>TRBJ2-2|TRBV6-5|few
CASSYSGQVNTGELFF
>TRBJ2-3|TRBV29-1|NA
CSVRPGTVSTDTQYF